Sequencing of this T cell receptor beta chain was carried out in a study of shared clonotypes between healthy human individuals. Turning to the study itself: The donor group consisted of two women and a few men, aged 18 to 49.

With 4 bases clipped from V and 5 bases from J, the junction kept 5 bases outside the gene matches. Per germline, CDR1 SGHRS and CDR2 YFSETQ. The CDR3 sequence is 15 residues long. Some clones are missing from TCRdb's copy, which holds only in-frame ones; the method was immunoSEQ multiplex PCR. The sample has approximately 500,000 clones, 79% seen once. The sequenced sample was PBMCs. This chain connects TRBV5-1 to TRBJ1-4; TRBD1 matches 10 bases. This TCR derives from a woman aged 40 to 50 in good health. Some clones in this sample may be carry-over from other donors' samples. CDR3 bases: TGCGCCAGCAGCCCGGCGGGACAGGGGAATGAAAAACTGTTTTTT. Its protein is CASSPAGQGNEKLFF. Filled out from reference TRBV5-1 and TRBJ1-4, the complete variable domain reads KAGVTQTPRYLIKTRGQQVTLSCSPISGHRSVSWYQQTPGQGLQFLFEYFSETQRNKGNFPGRFSGRQFSNSRSEMNVSTLELGDSALYLCASSPAGQGNEKLFFGSGTQLSVL.